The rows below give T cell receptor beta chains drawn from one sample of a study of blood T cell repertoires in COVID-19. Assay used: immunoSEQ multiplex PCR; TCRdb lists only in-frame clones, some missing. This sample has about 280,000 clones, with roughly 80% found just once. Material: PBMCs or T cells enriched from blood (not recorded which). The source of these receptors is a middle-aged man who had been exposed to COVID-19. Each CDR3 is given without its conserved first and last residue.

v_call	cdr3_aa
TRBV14	ASSQGPSQGTGPKTEAF
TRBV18	ASSPPALYEQY
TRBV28	ASSFLDRGSYEQY
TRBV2	ASSQQGAGGYT
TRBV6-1	ASSEFARSGGEQY
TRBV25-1	ASSGVSRDEQF
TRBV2	ARGGPTDTDTQY
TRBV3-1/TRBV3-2	ASSYRGRQDGYT
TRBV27	ASRASAGNYEQY
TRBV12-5	ASGSPRDSKGNEQF
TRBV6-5	ASSYPYSGELF
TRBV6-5	ASRFWSGSTDTQY
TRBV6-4	ASAPDSRSGANVLT
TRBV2	ASSALNTGELF
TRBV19	ASTLSEGADTEAF